The 2 T cell receptor beta chains listed next were all sequenced from one sample in a study. MiXCR, applied by TCRdb to the 5' RACE reads, yields one record per CDR3 protein. The table lists roughly 42,000 distinct CDR3 sequences, less than 25% of them singletons, with 4% in the top ten. Tregs were sorted as CD4+CD25+CD127-/low cells. Sequencing used Tregs sorted from blood. The receptors were sampled from a female donor with breast cancer.

The chain links TRBV7-8 to TRBJ2-3; no firm D call. Germline assignment: CDR1 SGHVS and CDR2 FQNEAQ. The V and J ends lost 7 bases and 1 base respectively, with 12 bases between them. The CDR3 spans 14 residues. The CDR3 nucleotides are TGTGCCAGCACCATGGGCTCCCGCACAGATACGCAGTATTTT. It yields the protein CASTMGSRTDTQYF.

This clonotype came up many times. The J gene is TRBJ2-5, the V gene TRBV12-3 or TRBV12-4; TRBD1 might be the D (5 bases). The CDR3 has 14 residues. Between the trimmed V and J ends, which lost 3 bases and 5 bases, there was a span of 13 bases. The CDR3 bases are TGTGCCAGCAGTTTCTCCCAGGGTGGGGAGACCCAGTACTTC. As protein: CASSFSQGGETQYF.